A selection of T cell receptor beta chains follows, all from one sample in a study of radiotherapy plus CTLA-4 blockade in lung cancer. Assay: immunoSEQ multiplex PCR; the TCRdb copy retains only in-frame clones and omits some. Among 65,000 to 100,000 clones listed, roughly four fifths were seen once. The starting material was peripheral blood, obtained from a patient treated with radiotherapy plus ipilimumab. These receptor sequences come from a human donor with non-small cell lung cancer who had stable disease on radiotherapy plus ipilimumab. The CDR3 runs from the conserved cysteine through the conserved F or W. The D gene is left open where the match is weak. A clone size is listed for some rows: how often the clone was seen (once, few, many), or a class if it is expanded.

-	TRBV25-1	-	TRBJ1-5	CASSESRAGTKDQPQHF	TGTGCCAGCAGTGAGTCTCGCGCCGGGACAAAGGATCAGCCCCAGCATTTT
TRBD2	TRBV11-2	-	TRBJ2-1	CASRPTSGGVMNEQFF	TGTGCCAGCAGACCTACTAGCGGGGGGGTTATGAATGAGCAGTTCTTC
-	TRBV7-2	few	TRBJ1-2	CAIQASYGYTF	TGTGCCATCCAAGCCAGCTATGGCTACACCTTC
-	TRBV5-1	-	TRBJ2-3	CASTGATDTQYF	TGCGCCAGCACGGGGGCCACAGATACGCAGTATTTT
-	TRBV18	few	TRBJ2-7	CASSLQEGYEQYF	TGTGCCAGCTCACTGCAGGAAGGCTACGAGCAGTACTTC
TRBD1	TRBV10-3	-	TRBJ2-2	CAISTRQGAVTGELFF	TGTGCCATCAGCACCCGACAGGGGGCAGTTACCGGGGAGCTGTTTTTT
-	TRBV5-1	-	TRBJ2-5	CASTTNRAESTQYF	TGCGCCAGCACCACCAACAGGGCGGAATCGACCCAGTACTTC
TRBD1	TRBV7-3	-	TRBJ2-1	CASSLGQGVNEQFF	TGTGCCAGCAGCTTGGGACAGGGGGTCAATGAGCAGTTCTTC
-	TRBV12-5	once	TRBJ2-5	CASGSGQYGRNQYF	TGTGCTAGTGGTTCCGGACAGTATGGAAGGAACCAGTACTTC
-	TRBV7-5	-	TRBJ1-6	CVRSLSGGQESPLHF	TGTGTCAGAAGCCTGTCTGGAGGGCAAGAGTCACCCCTCCACTTT